This T cell receptor (beta chain) stems from a study of human T cells and chemical hapten exposure. Turning to the study itself: While the roughly 25-week study was under way, patients received diphenylcyclopropenone on the scalp every week. Study-level findings and limits: TCRs at a frequency above 1 in 1000 stayed unchanged with DPC sensitization. Compared to controls, expanded TCRs made significantly more large clusters of similar CDR3s.

Individual cDNA molecules had unique molecular identifiers attached to them by the library. TCRdb independently ran MiXCR on the RACE reads; one entry per CDR3 protein. Here the sample spans 300,000 to 450,000 distinct CDR3 sequences, less than 6.5% being singletons. V gave up 5 bases and J gave up 5 bases, with 16 bases separating them. Per germline, CDR1 DFQATT and CDR2 SNEGSKA (reference sequence). The CDR3 runs 14 residues. This clonotype has a handful of counts. Antigen unknown. Time point described: pre-sensitization, week 0. This sample's treatment: therapeutic diphenylcyclopropenone sensitization with weekly scalp DPC.

Sequencing used whole blood, obtained in connection with sensitization to the hapten diphenylcyclopropenone (DPC). The J gene is TRBJ2-1, the V gene TRBV20-1; D is unclear. The source of this sequence is a woman aged 45 to 65 with alopecia areata. Some clones in this sample may be carry-over from other donors' samples. In DNA form, the CDR3 reads TGCAGTGCTCTCCGTAACCTAAACGACAATGAGCAGTTCTTC. It yields the protein CSALRNLNDNEQFF.